Listed below are T cell receptor beta chains from one sample, sequenced in a study of PD-1 blockade in classical Hodgkin lymphoma. Repertoires were generated with immunoSEQ multiplex PCR, while TCRdb's copy carries only in-frame clones and drops some. The sample carries 43,000 or so clones, 88% recorded once. The sample consisted of peripheral blood mononuclear cells (PBMCs), taken at baseline. All receptors come from a human donor with classical Hodgkin lymphoma. Each CDR3 is given with its conserved first and last residue. Each record gives: clone size, J gene, V gene, D gene, CDR3 DNA, CDR3 protein. D genes are given only for firm matches. Clone size is not always given. Where it is, it says once, few, many or a class for expanded clones.

NA,TRBJ2-7,TRBV10-3,NA,TGTGCCATCAGGGAAATGGACAGTAGCTCCTACGAGCAGTACTTC,CAIREMDSSSYEQYF
NA,TRBJ2-6,TRBV6-5,NA,TGTGCCAGCAGCCAGGGCTCTGGGGCCAACGTCCTGACTTTC,CASSQGSGANVLTF
NA,TRBJ2-3,TRBV14,NA,TGTGCCAGCAGCCAGAGGTCCATAAATACGCAGTATTTT,CASSQRSINTQYF
NA,TRBJ1-1,TRBV5-1,NA,TGCGCCAGCAGCTTGGTTCAGGGCCCCGACACTGAAGCTTTCTTT,CASSLVQGPDTEAFF
NA,TRBJ2-7,TRBV6-5,TRBD2,TGTGCCAGCAGGGCAGTAGCGGGGGGCCAGTACGAGCAGTACTTC,CASRAVAGGQYEQYF
NA,TRBJ2-6,TRBV7-9,NA,TGTGCCAGCAGCCCCCGAAATCCGGGACCGGACGTCCTGACTTTC,CASSPRNPGPDVLTF
NA,TRBJ2-7,TRBV6-1,TRBD1,TGTGCCAGCAGTGGAACCGGGACAGGGGGCTCCTACGAGCAGTACTTC,CASSGTGTGGSYEQYF
NA,TRBJ2-2,TRBV4-1,NA,TGCGCCAGCAGCCAAGAACGGCCGGGACAACTGAACACCGGGGAGCTGTTTTTT,CASSQERPGQLNTGELFF
NA,TRBJ2-1,TRBV4-2,NA,TGTGCCAGCAGCCAAGATAAAGGGGGCTACAATGAGCAGTTCTTC,CASSQDKGGYNEQFF
NA,TRBJ1-4,TRBV5-5,TRBD1,TGTGCCAGCAGCCGGGACAGCCGGAATGAAAAACTGTTTTTT,CASSRDSRNEKLFF
NA,TRBJ2-5,TRBV2,NA,TGTGCCAGCAGTGAGGCTGGGGGCGGACAGACCCAGTACTTC,CASSEAGGGQTQYF
once,TRBJ2-3,TRBV11-3,TRBD1,TGTGCCAGCAGCCTAGGGACAGGGGCCCATACGCAGTATTTT,CASSLGTGAHTQYF
NA,TRBJ1-5,TRBV28,TRBD1,TGTGCCAGCAGTTTATGGGGCAGGGGGAACAATCAGCCCCAGCATTTT,CASSLWGRGNNQPQHF
few,TRBJ1-2,TRBV7-2,NA,TGTGCCAGCAGCTTAGTACAGATCTATGGCTACACCTTC,CASSLVQIYGYTF
NA,TRBJ1-5,TRBV6-5,NA,TGTGCCAGCAGTTACGGAAGGATCAATCAGCCCCAGCATTTT,CASSYGRINQPQHF
NA,TRBJ2-5,TRBV5-1,TRBD1,TGCGCCAGCAGCGACACAGGGGGCCGGTGGGAGACCCAGTACTTC,CASSDTGGRWETQYF
NA,TRBJ1-2,TRBV6-1,NA,TGTGCCAGCAGTGAAGTAGGGGAAGGCTACACCTTC,CASSEVGEGYTF
NA,TRBJ2-1,TRBV6-5,NA,TGTGCCGTGAGGCCTCTAGCGATCTACAATGAGCAGTTCTTC,CAVRPLAIYNEQFF